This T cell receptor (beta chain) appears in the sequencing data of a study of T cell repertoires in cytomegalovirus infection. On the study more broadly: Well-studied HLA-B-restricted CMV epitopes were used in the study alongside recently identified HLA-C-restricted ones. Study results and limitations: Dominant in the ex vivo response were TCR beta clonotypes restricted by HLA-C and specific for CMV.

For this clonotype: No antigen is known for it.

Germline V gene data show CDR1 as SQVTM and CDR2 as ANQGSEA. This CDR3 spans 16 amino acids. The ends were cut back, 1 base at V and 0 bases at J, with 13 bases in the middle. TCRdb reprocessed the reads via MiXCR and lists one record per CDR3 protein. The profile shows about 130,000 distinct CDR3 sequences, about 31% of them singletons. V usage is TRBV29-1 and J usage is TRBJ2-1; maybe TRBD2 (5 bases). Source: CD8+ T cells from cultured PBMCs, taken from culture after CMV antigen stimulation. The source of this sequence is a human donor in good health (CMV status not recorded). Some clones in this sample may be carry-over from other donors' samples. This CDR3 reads CSVEGGGEGSYNEQFF. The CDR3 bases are TGCAGCGTTGAAGGGGGTGGCGAGGGCTCCTACAATGAGCAGTTCTTC.